One and the same sample provided the 27 T cell receptor beta chains below, sequenced in a study of CD8+ T cells in alopecia areata. RNA, once extracted, was reverse transcribed into cDNA for use as the sequencing template. Repertoires were generated with immunoSEQ multiplex PCR, while TCRdb's copy carries only in-frame clones and drops some. The table lists 90,000 to 150,000 clones, around 53% of them singletons. This sample's treatment: oral pan-JAK inhibitor, 5-10 mg twice daily. Source: CD4+ T cells sorted from blood, taken at week 4, from a patient treated with tofacitinib. The receptors were sampled from a human donor with alopecia areata.

V and J are TRBV9 and TRBJ1-6; D is perhaps TRBD1 (6 bases). V gave up 10 bases and J gave up 6 bases, with 14 bases separating them. CDR3 length: 13 residues. The germline CDR1 and CDR2 sequences are SGDLS and YYNGEE. CDR3 sequence: CAGSRDINSPLHF. The CDR3 nucleotides are TGTGCCGGCTCCAGGGACATTAATTCACCCCTCCACTTT. Based on the CDR3 plus reference TRBV9 and TRBJ1-6, the full variable domain is DSGVTQTPKHLITATGQRVTLRCSPRSGDLSVYWYQQSLDQGLQFLIQYYNGEERAKGNILERFSAQQFPDLHSELNLSSLELGDSALYFCAGSRDINSPLHFGNGTRLTVT.

With respect to this clone: The DNA is omitted, as the CDR3 cannot be located on it reliably, and the CDR3 follows TCRdb's listing. This sequence joins TRBV27 and TRBJ2-5; TRBD2 is the table's D call, not checked against the DNA. Germline lookup yields CDR1 MNHEY and CDR2 SMNVEV (reference sequence). Including both end residues, the CDR3 is 17 amino acids long. CDR3 region: CASSSSGLAGAGETQYF.

This clone was counted once. The chain links TRBV11-2 to TRBJ2-7; 7 bases are a match to TRBD1. The CDR3 totals 13 residues. With V trimmed by 6 bases and J by 0 bases, 2 bases remained unmatched. Germline lookup yields CDR1 SGHAT and CDR2 FQNNGV. CDR3 loop: CASRRDSSYEQYF. CDR3 sequence (DNA): TGTGCCAGCAGGAGGGACAGCTCCTACGAGCAGTACTTC.

A few counts support this clone. Here the CDR3 DNA reads TGTGCCAGCAGCCAACTAGCGGGGCAACTCCAGTACTTC. This translates into CASSQLAGQLQYF. The chain links TRBV7-9 to TRBJ2-7, with 10 bases aligning to TRBD2. Germline V CDR1 and CDR2: SEHNR, FQNEAQ (reference sequence). This CDR3 region has 13 residues. Germline trimming cut 5 bases from V and 10 bases from J; bases unmatched to any gene: 8.

The chain employs TRBV5-6 and TRBJ2-4; 7 bases are shared with TRBD1. The germline CDR1 and CDR2 sequences are SGHDT and YYEEEE. V trimming: 0 bases; J trimming: 8 bases; junction bases outside the gene matches: 2. CDR3 size: 13 residues. The CDR3 nucleotides are TGTGCCAGCAGCTTGGCCGGACAGGACATTCAGTACTTC. Its protein is CASSLAGQDIQYF.

The genes are TRBV29-1 and TRBJ1-5; 7 nucleotides align to TRBD1. V lost 7 bases and J lost 2; bases outside the gene matches: 5. The CDR3 is 13 amino acids. Looked up from germline, CDR1 is SQVTM and CDR2 is ANQGSEA. In nucleotides, the CDR3 is TGCAGCGACCCGGGACAGTGCAATCAGCCCCAGCATTTT. Translated: CSDPGQCNQPQHF. The full variable domain, rest sourced from reference TRBV29-1 and TRBJ1-5, is SAVISQKPSRDICQRGTSLTIQCQVDSQVTMMFWYRQQPGQSLTLIATANQGSEATYESGFVIDKFPISRPNLTFSTLTVSNMSPEDSSIYLCSDPGQCNQPQHFGDGTRLSIL.

CDR3 protein: CASSPRGANTEAFF. The CDR3 bases are TGTGCCAGCAGTCCACGCGGTGCGAACACTGAAGCTTTCTTT. This chain uses TRBV6-5 with TRBJ1-1; D is ambiguous. The germline V and J ends were trimmed by 5 bases and 1 base, with 11 bases remaining between them. The length of the CDR3 is 14 residues. Germline-derived CDR1 and CDR2 are MNHEY and SVGAGI.

This clone has only one observation. The rearrangement uses TRBV6-5 and TRBJ1-2; 9 bases are a match to TRBD1. Trimming cost V 0 bases and J 6 bases; bases outside gene matches: 5. The CDR3 contains 15 residues. Germline CDR1 reads MNHEY; CDR2 reads SVGAGI. The CDR3 DNA reads as TGTGCCAGCAGTTACTCAAACAGGGGGCGGGATGGCTACACCTTC. Translated: CASSYSNRGRDGYTF.

This sequence joins TRBV29-1 and TRBJ1-5; 10 bases map to TRBD1. The V gene's germline CDR1 is SQVTM and CDR2 ANQGSEA. The CDR3 length is 14 residues. V lost 6 bases, J lost 8 bases, and 10 bases stayed unmatched. This CDR3 is CSVSSRDRGEPQHF. In DNA, the CDR3 is TGCAGCGTCAGTTCCCGGGACAGGGGTGAGCCCCAGCATTTT.

The CDR3 DNA is TGTGCCTGGAGAGATGGGACAGTTGAAGCTTTCTTT. This codes for CAWRDGTVEAFF. J is TRBJ1-1 and V is TRBV30; 7 nucleotides match TRBD1. This CDR3 has 12 residues. V trimming: 3 bases; J trimming: 7 bases; junction bases outside the gene matches: 5. Germline-derived CDR1 and CDR2 are GTSNPN and SVGIG (reference sequence).

This clone was observed a few times. The chain combines TRBV29-1 with TRBJ2-7; D is unresolved. The ends were cut back, 1 base at V and 5 bases at J, with 15 bases in the middle. Germline CDR1 reads SQVTM; CDR2 reads ANQGSEA. CDR3 length equals 14 residues. DNA of the CDR3: TGCAGCGTTGAAGTGTCGGCATATGGGCACGAGCAGTACTTC. This gives the protein CSVEVSAYGHEQYF.

V usage is TRBV30 and J usage is TRBJ2-2; 7 bases map to TRBD2. The germline CDR1 and CDR2 sequences are GTSNPN and SVGIG (reference sequence). The length of the CDR3 is 16 residues. V shed 3 bases and J 5 bases; nucleotides not matched to a gene: 12. The CDR3 bases are TGTGCCTGGAGCCTGCGGGAGCCCAAACTAACCGGGGAGCTGTTTTTT. Protein sequence: CAWSLREPKLTGELFF.

The sample holds one count of this clone. The rearrangement links TRBV2 to TRBJ2-5; D is perhaps TRBD1 (6 bases). Trimming removed 7 bases from V and 4 bases from J, with 16 bases in between. This CDR3 comprises 14 residues. Germline V gives CDR1 SNHLY, CDR2 FYNNEI. The CDR3 is CASIPGTIAETQYF. The CDR3 region has the DNA TGTGCCAGCATTCCAGGGACAATTGCAGAGACCCAGTACTTC.

This sequence joins TRBV30 and TRBJ1-1, with 9 bases fitting TRBD1. V dropped 3 bases and J dropped 4; count of bases not matched to a gene: 6. The CDR3 totals 14 residues. In germline, CDR1 is GTSNPN, CDR2 SVGIG (reference sequence). CDR3 protein: CAWRNRGLATEAFF. In nucleotides, the CDR3 is TGTGCCTGGAGGAACAGGGGGCTGGCCACTGAAGCTTTCTTT.

This rearrangement joins TRBV5-4 to TRBJ2-7, with 8 bases that match TRBD2. CDR3 size: 15 residues. The junction had 5 bases not matched to a gene; V was cut back by 1 base and J by 2 bases. In germline, CDR1 is SGHNT, CDR2 YYREEE (reference sequence). As DNA, the CDR3 is TGTGCCAGCAGCTTGTCGAGCGGGGGCACCTACGAGCAGTACTTC. Protein: CASSLSSGGTYEQYF.

The genes are TRBV6-5 and TRBJ2-5; D could derive from TRBD1 or TRBD2 (5 bases each). The CDR3 has 12 amino acids. Trimming stripped 6 bases from V and 2 bases from J, with 7 bases between. Germline assignment: CDR1 MNHEY and CDR2 SVGAGI. The CDR3 spells CASRRGQETQYF. CDR3 sequence (DNA): TGTGCCAGCAGGAGGGGTCAAGAGACCCAGTACTTC.

This chain joins TRBV30 and TRBJ2-1; a possible D gene is TRBD1 (5 bases). The CDR3 is made up of 12 amino acids. V gave up 7 bases and J gave up 10 bases, with 17 bases separating them. Germline V CDR1 and CDR2: GTSNPN, SVGIG (reference sequence). The CDR3 sequence is CAFSGPRREQFF. The CDR3 DNA sequence: TGTGCCTTCTCAGGGCCCCGGCGGGAGCAGTTCTTC.

This rearrangement joins TRBV6-5 to TRBJ1-1, with D unresolved. Germline V gives CDR1 MNHEY, CDR2 SVGAGI. V lost 8 bases to trimming and J lost 1 base, with 5 bases between them. The CDR3 is 11 residues long. This CDR3 is CASWGNTEAFF. As DNA, the CDR3 is TGTGCCAGCTGGGGGAACACTGAAGCTTTCTTT.

This clone was counted a single time. This sequence joins TRBV7-2 and TRBJ1-2; no definite D call. From germline, CDR1 is SGHTA and CDR2 FQGNSA. V was shortened by 0 bases and J by 2 bases, with 7 bases between the two germline ends. The CDR3 has 14 amino acids. The CDR3 loop reads CASSLARSNYGYTF. The CDR3 bases are TGTGCCAGCAGCTTAGCTCGTTCAAACTATGGCTACACCTTC.

This sequence joins TRBV6-5 and TRBJ1-4; no definite D call. Germline loops: CDR1 MNHEY, CDR2 SVGAGI. This CDR3 comprises 12 residues. Trimming left V 6 bases short and J 7 bases short, with 9 bases between. This CDR3 reads CASSLGGEKLFF. The CDR3 DNA reads as TGTGCCAGCAGCCTGGGCGGTGAAAAACTGTTTTTT.

V gene TRBV30 combines with J gene TRBJ2-7, with 8 bases lining up with TRBD1. V lost 2 bases and J lost 3; bases outside the gene matches: 3. Germline V gene lookup returns CDR1 GTSNPN and CDR2 SVGIG (reference sequence). CDR3 length equals 13 residues. Here the CDR3 reads CAWSPTGVYEQYF. The CDR3 bases are TGTGCCTGGAGTCCGACAGGGGTCTACGAGCAGTACTTC. Combining the CDR3 with reference TRBV30 and TRBJ2-7 gives the whole variable domain SQTIHQWPATLVQPVGSPLSLECTVEGTSNPNLYWYRQAAGRGLQLLFYSVGIGQISSEVPQNLSASRPQDRQFILSSKKLLLSDSGFYLCAWSPTGVYEQYFGPGTRLTVT.

The gene calls are TRBV7-2 and TRBJ1-6, with D uncertain. Germline CDR1 and CDR2: SGHTA and FQGNSA. The CDR3 runs to 14 residues. Trimming pared 2 bases from V and 5 bases from J, leaving 7 bases between. CDR3 sequence: CASSLNGNNSPLHF. CDR3 nucleotides: TGTGCCAGCAGCTTAAATGGAAATAATTCACCCCTCCACTTT.

The chain is built from TRBV30 and TRBJ2-3, with TRBD2 as a possible D gene (5 bases). Looked up from germline, CDR1 is GTSNPN and CDR2 is SVGIG (reference sequence). Trimming took off 2 bases at V and 2 bases at J, with 11 bases between the two ends. This CDR3 contains 14 residues. CDR3 amino acids: CAWSLRTPTDTQYF. The CDR3 nucleotides read TGTGCCTGGAGTCTTCGGACTCCCACAGATACGCAGTATTTT.

The rearrangement joins TRBV29-1 to TRBJ2-3; possibly TRBD2 for D (6 bases). Trimming left V 4 bases short and J 3 bases short, with 20 bases between. From germline, CDR1 is SQVTM and CDR2 ANQGSEA. The CDR3 runs to 16 residues. The CDR3 DNA reads TGCAGCGTTGCACATCCGCGGGGTCTCGGGACAGATACGCAGTATTTT. This codes for CSVAHPRGLGTDTQYF.

V gene TRBV29-1 combines with J gene TRBJ1-1; D remains ambiguous. Trimming pared 8 bases from V and 1 base from J, leaving 14 bases between. The CDR3 sequence is 13 residues long. In germline, CDR1 is SQVTM, CDR2 ANQGSEA. This CDR3 is CSFRAWSNTEAFF. In DNA, the CDR3 is TGCAGCTTCCGGGCGTGGTCGAACACTGAAGCTTTCTTT.

The chain is built from TRBV7-3 and TRBJ1-2; 8 nucleotides agree with TRBD1. The CDR3 extends over 13 amino acids. Germline CDR1 SGHTA, CDR2 FQGTGA. Trimming removed 5 bases from V and 3 bases from J; junction bases left unmatched: 2. CDR3: CASSPDRDYGYTF. The CDR3 nucleotides are TGTGCCAGCAGCCCGGACAGGGACTATGGCTACACCTTC.

The CDR3, as DNA: TGTGCCAGCAGCGTAGCCCAGGGGGCTGATAATGAAAAACTGTTTTTT. It specifies CASSVAQGADNEKLFF. This chain links TRBV9 with TRBJ1-4, with 8 bases fitting TRBD1. The CDR3 consists of 16 residues. CDR1 SGDLS and CDR2 YYNGEE come from the germline V gene. J gave up 4 bases and V 0 bases, and 5 bases lay outside the gene matches.